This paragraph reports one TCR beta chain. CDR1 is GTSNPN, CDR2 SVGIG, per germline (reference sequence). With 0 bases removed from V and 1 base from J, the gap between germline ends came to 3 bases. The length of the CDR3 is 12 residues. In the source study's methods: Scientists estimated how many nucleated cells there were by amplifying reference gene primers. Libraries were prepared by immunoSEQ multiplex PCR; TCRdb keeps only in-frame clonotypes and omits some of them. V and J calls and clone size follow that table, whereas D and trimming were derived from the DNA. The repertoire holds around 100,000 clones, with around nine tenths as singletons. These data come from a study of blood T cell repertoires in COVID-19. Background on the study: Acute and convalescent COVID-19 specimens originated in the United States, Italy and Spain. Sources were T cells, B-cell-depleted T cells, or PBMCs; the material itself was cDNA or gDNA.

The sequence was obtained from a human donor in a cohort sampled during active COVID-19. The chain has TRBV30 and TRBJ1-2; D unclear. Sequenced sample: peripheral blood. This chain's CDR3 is CAWSVYNYGYTF. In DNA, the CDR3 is TGTGCCTGGAGTGTATATAACTATGGCTACACCTTC.